This T cell receptor beta chain was observed in a study of T cell responses to AZD1222 COVID-19 vaccine. CDR1 MNHEY and CDR2 SVGAGI come from the germline V gene. The V segment lost 6 bases and the J segment 4 bases; nucleotides outside the gene matches: 5. This CDR3 contains 13 residues. The data were produced by immunoSEQ multiplex PCR, yet TCRdb's version contains in-frame clones alone and is incomplete. The sample lists 70,000 to 100,000 clones, 92% seen once, with roughly 3% in the top ten. This sequence was found in an adult who received the AZD1222 COVID-19 vaccine. This sequence joins TRBV6-5 and TRBJ2-5, with 7 bases that match TRBD2. The material was peripheral blood, obtained 28 days after the second AZD1222 dose. The CDR3 DNA reads TGTGCCAGCAGACGGTGGACTAGAGAGACCCAGTACTTC. Translated, it gives CASRRWTRETQYF.